This T cell receptor (beta chain) emerged from a study of CD8 T cells in Susac syndrome. RNA totalling roughly 0.5 to 1 ug underwent reverse transcription with random hexamers. The CDR3 of TCR beta was amplified by immunoSEQ multiplex PCR across 54 Vbeta and 13 Jbeta. TCRdb reprocessed the immunoSEQ multiplex PCR reads with MiXCR, giving one entry per CDR3 protein. In the table there are about 130,000 distinct CDR3 sequences, 90% to 95% of which are singletons. CD8+ and CD4+ T cells circulating in blood were sequenced for TCR beta. Bulk CD8+ and CD4+ cells came from magnetic negative isolation; CD8+ TEMRA by FACS. This CDR3 is built from 16 residues. V lost 1 base, J lost 3 bases, and 5 bases stayed unmatched. The germline V gene encodes CDR1 SGHVS and CDR2 FQNEAQ.

This clonotype originated in a human donor in good health. This chain uses TRBV7-8 with TRBJ2-1; TRBD1 aligns across 8 bases. The specimen sequenced was CD4+ T cells from PBMCs. CDR3 DNA sequence: TGTGCCAGCAGCTTAGGACCGGGACAGGACTACAATGAGCAGTTCTTC. Translation gives CASSLGPGQDYNEQFF.